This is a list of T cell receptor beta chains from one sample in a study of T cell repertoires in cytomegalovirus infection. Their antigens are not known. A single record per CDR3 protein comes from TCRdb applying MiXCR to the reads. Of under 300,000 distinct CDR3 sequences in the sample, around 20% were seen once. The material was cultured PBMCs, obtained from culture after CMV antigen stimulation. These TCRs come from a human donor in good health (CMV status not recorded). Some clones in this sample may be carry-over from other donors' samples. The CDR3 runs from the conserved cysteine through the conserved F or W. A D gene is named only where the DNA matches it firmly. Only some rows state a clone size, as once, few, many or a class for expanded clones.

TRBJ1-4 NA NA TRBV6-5 CASSYSGREREKLFF TGTGCCAGCAGTTACTCTGGGAGGGAAAGGGAAAAACTGTTTTTT
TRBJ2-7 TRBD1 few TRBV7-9 CASSFGQGTYEQYF TGTGCCAGCAGCTTCGGACAGGGAACCTACGAGCAGTACTTC
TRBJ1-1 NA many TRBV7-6 CASSRQRDGTEAFF TGTGCCAGCAGCCGCCAACGTGACGGCACTGAAGCTTTCTTT
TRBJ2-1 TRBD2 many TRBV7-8 CASSLSGRYNEQFF TGTGCCAGCAGCCTTAGCGGGAGGTACAATGAGCAGTTCTTC
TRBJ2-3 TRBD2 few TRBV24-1 CATSDSSGSAGGTQYF TGTGCCACCAGTGATTCTAGCGGGAGTGCCGGGGGTACGCAGTATTTT
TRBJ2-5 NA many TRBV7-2 CASSLELGQETQYF TGTGCCAGCAGCTTAGAATTAGGGCAAGAGACCCAGTACTTC
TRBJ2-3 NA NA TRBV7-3 CASQPQGATDTQYF TGTGCCAGCCAACCACAGGGCGCCACAGATACGCAGTATTTT
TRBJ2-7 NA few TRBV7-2 CASSLAPQGRGGDEQYF TGTGCCAGCAGCTTAGCCCCACAGGGCAGGGGAGGGGACGAGCAGTACTTC
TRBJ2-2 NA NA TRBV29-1 CSVKDANTGELFF TGCAGCGTGAAAGACGCGAACACCGGGGAGCTGTTTTTT
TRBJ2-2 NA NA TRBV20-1 CSARERERTGELFF TGCAGTGCTAGAGAACGGGAGCGGACCGGGGAGCTGTTTTTT
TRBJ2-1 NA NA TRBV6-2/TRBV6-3 CASSYIAPRFDNEQFF TGTGCCAGCAGTTACATAGCCCCAAGGTTCGACAATGAGCAGTTCTTC
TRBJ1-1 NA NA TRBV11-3 CASSLGQFYTEAFF TGTGCCAGCAGCTTAGGACAGTTCTACACTGAAGCTTTCTTT
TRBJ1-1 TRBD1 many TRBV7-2 CASRTGTVNTEAFF TGTGCCAGCAGAACCGGGACAGTTAACACTGAAGCTTTCTTT
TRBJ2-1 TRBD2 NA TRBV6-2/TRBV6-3 CASSSPGLASSYNEQFF TGTGCCAGCAGTTCCCCGGGACTAGCGAGCTCCTACAATGAGCAGTTCTTC
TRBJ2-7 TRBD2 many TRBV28 CASSFRLTSGTYEQYF TGTGCCAGCAGTTTTCGTTTAACTAGCGGAACCTACGAGCAGTACTTC
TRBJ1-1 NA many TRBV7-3 CASSLQVRAEAFF TGTGCCAGCAGCTTACAGGTTCGGGCTGAAGCTTTCTTT
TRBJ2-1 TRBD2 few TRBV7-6 CASSYKSGSRDNEQFF TGTGCCAGCAGCTACAAAAGCGGGAGCAGGGACAATGAGCAGTTCTTC
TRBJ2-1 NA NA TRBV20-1 CSARLGPSSYNEQFF TGCAGTGCTCGGTTGGGGCCAAGCTCCTACAATGAGCAGTTCTTC
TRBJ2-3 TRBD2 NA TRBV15 CATSREASGTDTQYF TGTGCCACCAGCAGAGAGGCTAGCGGGACTGATACGCAGTATTTT
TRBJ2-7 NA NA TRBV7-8 CASSPGGQRYEQYF TGTGCCAGCAGCCCGGGAGGACAGAGATACGAGCAGTACTTC
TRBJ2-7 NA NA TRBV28 CASLGNYEQYF TGTGCCAGCCTAGGGAACTACGAGCAGTACTTC
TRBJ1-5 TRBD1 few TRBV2 CASSDETGNNQPQHF TGTGCCAGCAGTGACGAGACAGGGAACAATCAGCCCCAGCATTTT
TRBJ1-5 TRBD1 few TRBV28 CASRLGQGDQPQHF TGTGCCAGCCGCCTCGGACAGGGGGACCAGCCCCAGCATTTT
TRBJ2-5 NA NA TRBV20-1 CSAPPQETQYF TGCAGTGCCCCCCCCCAAGAGACCCAGTACTTC
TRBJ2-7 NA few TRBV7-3 CASSFTGSYEQYF TGTGCCAGCAGCTTCACCGGCTCCTACGAGCAGTACTTC
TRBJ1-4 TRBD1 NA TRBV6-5 CASSYSGTGDEKLFF TGTGCCAGCAGTTACAGCGGGACAGGGGATGAAAAACTGTTTTTT
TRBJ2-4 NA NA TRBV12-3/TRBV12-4 CASSPPVGREYF TGTGCCAGCAGCCCCCCGGTAGGAAGAGAATACTTC
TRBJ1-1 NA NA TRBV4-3 CASSQEGLNTEAFF TGCGCCAGCAGCCAAGAGGGACTCAACACTGAAGCTTTCTTT
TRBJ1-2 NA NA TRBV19 CASSIALRGYTF TGTGCCAGTAGTATAGCATTGCGTGGCTACACCTTC
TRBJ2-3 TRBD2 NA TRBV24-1 CATSDRLAESTDTQYF TGTGCCACCAGTGATAGACTAGCCGAGAGCACAGATACGCAGTATTTT
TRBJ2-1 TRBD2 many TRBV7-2 CASSRTHFRTSGSIHEQFF TGTGCCAGCAGCCGGACCCATTTTAGGACTAGCGGGAGTATCCATGAGCAGTTCTTC